One sample yielded the 8 T cell receptor beta chains listed below, sequenced in a study of blood T cell repertoires in COVID-19. Sequencing used immunoSEQ multiplex PCR; TCRdb keeps in-frame clones, though not all of them. Seen here are roughly 300,000 clones, roughly 90% observed once, and the top ten hold more than 0.8%. The specimen was PBMCs or T cells enriched from blood (not recorded which). The receptors were sampled from a woman aged 25-40 years who had recovered from COVID-19.

V gene TRBV4-3 combines with J gene TRBJ2-1, with D unclear. Germline loops: CDR1 LGHNA, CDR2 YSLEER. Deletions cut 4 bases from V and 5 bases from J, with 6 bases between. CDR3 size: 12 residues. This CDR3 reads CASSLQDNEQFF. CDR3 DNA sequence: TGCGCCAGCAGCCTGCAGGACAATGAGCAGTTCTTC.

The chain has TRBV2 and TRBJ2-3, with D perhaps matching TRBD2 (5 bases). V was pared by 3 bases and J by 7 bases, with 11 bases between. The CDR3 contains 13 residues. Per the germline V gene, CDR1 is SNHLY and CDR2 is FYNNEI. The CDR3 here is CASSDLAMYTQYF. CDR3 sequence (DNA): TGTGCCAGCAGTGACCTAGCCATGTATACGCAGTATTTT.

The V gene is TRBV19, the J gene TRBJ1-3; 9 positions match TRBD1. Germline V gene sequence: CDR1 LNHDA, CDR2 SQIVND (reference sequence). CDR3 length: 19 amino acids. Unmatched junction bases numbered 15, after V lost 4 bases and J lost 2 bases. CDR3 sequence reads: CASSTWHLGQGRAGNTIYF. The CDR3 DNA sequence: TGTGCCAGTAGTACTTGGCATCTCGGACAGGGGAGAGCTGGAAACACCATATATTTT.

The genes are TRBV6-6 and TRBJ1-1; 8 nucleotides match TRBD1. CDR3 length equals 17 residues. J gave up 10 bases and V 5 bases, and 21 bases lay outside the gene matches. Germline CDR1 reads MNHNY; CDR2 reads SVGAGI (reference sequence). CDR3 sequence: CASSRTGTGVWLGGAFF. DNA of the CDR3: TGTGCCAGCAGTCGAACCGGGACAGGCGTTTGGCTAGGCGGAGCTTTCTTT.

The V gene is TRBV5-1, the J gene TRBJ2-7, with TRBD2 matching 11 bases. Germline V lookup: CDR1 SGHRS, CDR2 YFSETQ. CDR3 length equals 16 residues. V lost 0 bases to trimming and J lost 4 bases; unmatched junction nucleotides: 6. For the CDR3, the DNA is TGCGCCAGCAGCTTGGGACTAGCGGGGTCCCCATACGAGCAGTACTTC. Translation gives CASSLGLAGSPYEQYF.

This chain uses TRBV28 with TRBJ1-2, with D unclear. Germline V gene sequence: CDR1 MDHEN, CDR2 SYDVKM. Trimming took off 4 bases at V and 0 bases at J, with 12 bases between the two ends. CDR3 size: 15 residues. CDR3 region: CASSYSDPANYGYTF. CDR3 bases: TGTGCCAGCAGTTACAGTGACCCCGCTAACTATGGCTACACCTTC.

The chain recombines TRBV7-9 with TRBJ1-4; D may be TRBD1 (5 bases). The CDR3 is 17 residues long. Germline assignment: CDR1 SEHNR and CDR2 FQNEAQ (reference sequence). V was clipped by 2 bases and J by 5 bases, with 18 bases between them. The CDR3 loop reads CASSLQGGAGENEKLFF. CDR3 bases: TGTGCCAGCAGCTTACAGGGCGGAGCGGGCGAAAATGAAAAACTGTTTTTT.

The J gene is TRBJ2-5, the V gene TRBV30; 11 bases map to TRBD2. The junction had 9 bases not matched to a gene; V was cut back by 8 bases and J by 4 bases. Germline V CDR1 and CDR2: GTSNPN, SVGIG (reference sequence). This CDR3 contains 14 residues. CDR3 amino acids: CAGGSGGAGETQYF. In DNA form, the CDR3 reads TGTGCCGGGGGTAGCGGGGGGGCCGGAGAGACCCAGTACTTC.